The 32 T cell receptor beta chains below were found in one sample sequenced in a study of T cells in narcolepsy. This table comes from immunoSEQ multiplex PCR, and its TCRdb copy is limited to in-frame clones, with some not included. The data show roughly 38,000 clones, with approximately 85% seen just once and 1.6% held by the top ten. Sequenced sample: CD45RA- memory CD4+ T cells from PBMCs. The source of these receptors is a human donor with narcolepsy.

The chain joins TRBV14 to TRBJ1-1; D ambiguous. This CDR3 is 14 amino acids long. Germline V lookup: CDR1 SGHDN, CDR2 FVKESK. Trimming removed 4 bases from V and 1 base from J, with 10 bases in between. The CDR3 DNA follows: TGTGCCAGCAGCCTAGTCCCGGCGAACACTGAAGCTTTCTTT. It is translated as CASSLVPANTEAFF.

V and J are TRBV2 and TRBJ2-5, with D uncertain. CDR3 length: 15 residues. Between the trimmed V and J ends, which lost 5 bases and 5 bases, there was a span of 18 bases. Germline-derived CDR1 and CDR2 are SNHLY and FYNNEI. CDR3 residues: CASSTAGIPRETQYF. As DNA, the CDR3 is TGTGCCAGCAGTACCGCTGGGATACCAAGGGAGACCCAGTACTTC.

This chain connects TRBV5-6 to TRBJ2-2; perhaps TRBD1 as D (5 bases). The V end was cut by 3 bases, the J end by 2 bases, with 11 bases between. CDR3 length: 15 residues. Per germline, CDR1 SGHDT and CDR2 YYEEEE. CDR3: CASSYTGSNTGELFF. In nucleotides, the CDR3 is TGTGCCAGCAGCTATACAGGATCTAACACCGGGGAGCTGTTTTTT.

The chain carries TRBV9 and TRBJ2-3; the D is unclear. V was shortened by 0 bases and J by 6 bases, with 8 bases between the two germline ends. CDR1 is SGDLS, CDR2 YYNGEE, per germline. This CDR3 is 13 amino acids long. The DNA for the CDR3 is TGTGCCAGCAGCGTAGGACCGCCGGATACGCAGTATTTT. Translating it yields CASSVGPPDTQYF.

The V and J genes are TRBV7-7 and TRBJ2-3; 8 bases align to TRBD1. The CDR3 is 15 residues long. Per the germline V gene, CDR1 is SSHAT and CDR2 is FNYEAQ (reference sequence). The CDR3 here is CASSPTGAPTDTQYF. The CDR3 DNA sequence: TGTGCTAGCTCTCCGACAGGGGCCCCCACAGATACGCAGTATTTT.

The chain is built from TRBV5-6 and TRBJ1-3; D is possibly TRBD1 (5 bases). Trimming took off 0 bases at V and 3 bases at J, with 13 bases between the two ends. The germline V gene encodes CDR1 SGHDT and CDR2 YYEEEE. CDR3 length equals 16 residues. CDR3 coding DNA: TGTGCCAGCAGCTTGGACCGGGGAAGGGGTGGAAACACCATATATTTT. Encoded protein: CASSLDRGRGGNTIYF.

This clone was seen more than once but under ten times. The V and J genes are TRBV5-4 and TRBJ2-7; 9 bases map to TRBD1. The CDR3 runs 16 residues. Looked up from germline, CDR1 is SGHNT and CDR2 is YYREEE (reference sequence). J lost 1 base, V lost 4 bases, and 9 bases had no gene match. For the CDR3, the DNA is TGTGCCAGCAGCCAGACCGGGACAGGGAGTTCCTACGAGCAGTACTTC. Protein sequence: CASSQTGTGSSYEQYF.

V and J are TRBV29-1 and TRBJ1-1; D is uncertain. The CDR3 covers 10 residues. The ends were cut back, 4 bases at V and 7 bases at J, with 7 bases in the middle. Germline V gives CDR1 SQVTM, CDR2 ANQGSEA. The CDR3 nucleotides are TGCAGCGTTGCAGACATTGAAGCTTTCTTT. It yields the protein CSVADIEAFF. Filled out from reference TRBV29-1 and TRBJ1-1, the complete variable domain reads SAVISQKPSRDICQRGTSLTIQCQVDSQVTMMFWYRQQPGQSLTLIATANQGSEATYESGFVIDKFPISRPNLTFSTLTVSNMSPEDSSIYLCSVADIEAFFGQGTRLTVV.

This chain connects TRBV7-6 to TRBJ2-3; 7 bases agree with TRBD1. J lost 1 base, V lost 4 bases, and 2 bases had no gene match. The CDR3 is 14 amino acids. Germline V gives CDR1 SGHVS, CDR2 FNYEAQ. The CDR3 protein is CASSSGQGTDTQYF. CDR3 in DNA: TGTGCCAGCAGCTCCGGACAGGGCACAGATACGCAGTATTTT.

This clone has only a few counts. The chain carries TRBV11-3 and TRBJ2-7, with TRBD1 as a possible D gene (7 bases). Looked up from germline, CDR1 is SGHNT and CDR2 is YENEEA. The CDR3 extends over 17 amino acids. Trimming shortened V by 1 base and J by 2 bases, and 18 bases separated the two germline ends. CDR3 coding DNA: TGTGCCAGCAGCTTAGGCGGAGGGGGCCGACCCACCTACGAGCAGTACTTC. It encodes CASSLGGGGRPTYEQYF.

Comments on this clone: Other DNA sequences within the sample encode an identical CDR3. V is TRBV18 and J is TRBJ1-3; 8 nucleotides align to TRBD1. The trim removed 3 bases at V and 4 bases at J, leaving 5 bases unmatched. The germline gives CDR1 KGHSH, CDR2 LQKENI. The CDR3 length is 15 residues. The CDR3 DNA reads TGTGCCAGCTCACCCGGACAGGGATCAGGAAACACCATATATTTT. This encodes CASSPGQGSGNTIYF.

This clone turned up a few times. The rearrangement links TRBV5-1 to TRBJ2-5; D assignment may be TRBD1 or TRBD2 (5 bases each). The V gene's germline CDR1 is SGHRS and CDR2 YFSETQ. With 1 base removed from V and 9 bases from J, the gap between germline ends came to 16 bases. The CDR3 has 14 amino acids. CDR3 loop: CASSLPGLPGAQYF. CDR3 sequence (DNA): TGCGCCAGCAGCTTGCCGGGGCTCCCTGGGGCCCAGTACTTC.

The J gene is TRBJ1-2, the V gene TRBV6-5; D gene ambiguous. V shed 6 bases and J shed 4 bases, with 15 bases lying between them. CDR1 is MNHEY, CDR2 SVGAGI, per germline. This CDR3 contains 14 residues. CDR3 sequence (DNA): TGTGCCAGCAGCTTAGACGGACCACCCTATGGCTACACCTTC. As protein: CASSLDGPPYGYTF.

This rearrangement joins TRBV7-8 to TRBJ1-6, with D unresolved. The germline gives CDR1 SGHVS, CDR2 FQNEAQ. This CDR3 region has 15 residues. V lost 1 base to trimming and J lost 6 bases, with 10 bases between them. Here the CDR3 reads CASSLGVRPNSPLHF. DNA for the CDR3: TGTGCCAGCAGCTTAGGAGTCAGGCCTAATTCACCCCTCCACTTT.

This sequence joins TRBV11-2 and TRBJ2-7; D remains unclear. Trimming removed 0 bases from V and 1 base from J, with 7 bases in between. Per germline, CDR1 SGHAT and CDR2 FQNNGV. CDR3 length: 14 residues. CDR3 sequence: CASSLDWSSYEQYF. For the CDR3, the DNA is TGTGCCAGCAGCTTAGATTGGAGTTCCTACGAGCAGTACTTC.

The chain joins TRBV4-3 to TRBJ1-5; D remains ambiguous. The germline V and J ends were trimmed by 3 bases and 10 bases, with 10 bases remaining between them. The CDR3 length is 12 residues. The germline CDR1 and CDR2 sequences are LGHNA and YSLEER. The CDR3 sequence: CASSHDRGPQHF. The CDR3 bases are TGCGCCAGCAGCCACGACCGGGGACCCCAGCATTTT.

The gene calls are TRBV6-5 and TRBJ2-5; 7 bases fit TRBD1. The end of the DNA is better explained by TRBJ2-7, so the J call may be wrong. This CDR3 is built from 13 residues. Germline V gene lookup returns CDR1 MNHEY and CDR2 SVGAGI. CDR3 nucleotide sequence: TGTGCCAGCAGGAAAACAGGGGCCCACGAGCAGTACTTC. Encoded protein: CASRKTGAHEQYF.

This clone occurred once. This chain links TRBV4-3 with TRBJ1-5; D gene ambiguous. The CDR3 sequence is 16 residues long. The V and J ends lost 0 bases and 5 bases respectively, with 14 bases between them. Germline loops: CDR1 LGHNA, CDR2 YSLEER. The CDR3 region has the DNA TGCGCCAGCAGCCAAGATCGGGGAGGCAGACATCAGCCCCAGCATTTT. Translation: CASSQDRGGRHQPQHF.

A single count supports this clone. The V and J genes are TRBV7-9 and TRBJ1-1, with 8 nucleotides matching TRBD1. The V gene's germline CDR1 is SEHNR and CDR2 FQNEAQ (reference sequence). V gave up 7 bases and J gave up 5 bases; unmatched junction bases: 9. There are 14 residues in the CDR3. The CDR3 bases are TGTGCCAGCACCGGACAGGGCGACAGTACTGAAGCTTTCTTT. Protein: CASTGQGDSTEAFF.

J is TRBJ1-2 and V is TRBV2; D is ambiguous. The CDR3 totals 13 residues. The V and J ends lost 8 bases and 4 bases respectively, with 14 bases between them. CDR1 SNHLY and CDR2 FYNNEI come from the germline V gene. CDR3 nucleotides: TGTGCCAGCCAATGGCAGGTTTCCTATGGCTACACCTTC. Residues: CASQWQVSYGYTF.

The chain links TRBV5-1 to TRBJ1-6, with D possibly matching TRBD1 (5 bases). CDR1 is SGHRS and CDR2 is YFSETQ in the germline V gene. This CDR3 spans 16 amino acids. The ends were cut back, 4 bases at V and 10 bases at J, with 21 bases in the middle. The DNA for the CDR3 is TGCGCCAGCAGCCAGGGCCCGGTGGGATTAACGTCACCCCTCCACTTT. Amino acid sequence: CASSQGPVGLTSPLHF. The whole variable domain, remainder taken from reference TRBV5-1 and TRBJ1-6, is KAGVTQTPRYLIKTRGQQVTLSCSPISGHRSVSWYQQTPGQGLQFLFEYFSETQRNKGNFPGRFSGRQFSNSRSEMNVSTLELGDSALYLCASSQGPVGLTSPLHFGNGTRLTVT.

DNA for the CDR3: TGTGCCAGCAGCGGTTGGTATGAGACCCAGTACTTC. It translates to CASSGWYETQYF. The rearrangement uses TRBV7-9 and TRBJ2-5; no clear D. Germline V gene data show CDR1 as SEHNR and CDR2 as FQNEAQ (reference sequence). V was trimmed by 5 bases and J by 5 bases, leaving 9 bases between them. CDR3 length: 12 residues. The entire variable domain, with the rest obtained from reference TRBV7-9 and TRBJ2-5, is as follows: DTGVSQNPRHKITKRGQNVTFRCDPISEHNRLYWYRQTLGQGPEFLTYFQNEAQLEKSRLLSDRFSAERPKGSFSTLEIQRTEQGDSAMYLCASSGWYETQYFGPGTRLLVL.

This clone showed up just a few times. The chain recombines TRBV30 with TRBJ2-5, with D unresolved. The germline gives CDR1 GTSNPN, CDR2 SVGIG (reference sequence). The V end was cut by 3 bases, the J end by 7 bases, with 6 bases between. This CDR3 contains 10 residues. The CDR3 is CAWSLGTQYF. CDR3 bases: TGTGCCTGGAGCCTCGGGACCCAGTACTTC.

The genes are TRBV7-8 and TRBJ2-1; 13 bases line up with TRBD2. From germline, CDR1 is SGHVS and CDR2 FQNEAQ. Trimming at V came to 1 base and at J to 0 bases, leaving 15 bases not matched to a gene. The CDR3 has 22 amino acids. The DNA for the CDR3 is TGTGCCAGCAGCTTAGTAATTCTGTCGACTAGCGGGGGGTCGAGCTCCTACAATGAGCAGTTCTTC. Residues: CASSLVILSTSGGSSSYNEQFF. The whole variable domain, filled in from reference TRBV7-8 and TRBJ2-1, reads GAGVSQSPRYKVAKRGQDVALRCDPISGHVSLFWYQQALGQGPEFLTYFQNEAQLDKSGLPSDRFFAERPEGSVSTLKIQRTQQEDSAVYLCASSLVILSTSGGSSSYNEQFFGPGTRLTVL.

The chain links TRBV15 to TRBJ2-1; D is perhaps TRBD1 (5 bases). The V and J ends lost 3 bases and 6 bases respectively, with 12 bases between them. The CDR3 length is 14 residues. Germline CDR1 is LNHNV and CDR2 is YYDKDF (reference sequence). The CDR3 coding sequence is TGTGCCACCAGCAGGGGGCGAAGCATCAATGAGCAGTTCTTC. It is translated as CATSRGRSINEQFF.

The gene calls are TRBV5-1 and TRBJ2-3, with TRBD2 matching over 10 bases. This CDR3 region has 16 residues. In germline, CDR1 is SGHRS, CDR2 YFSETQ. V trimming: 0 bases; J trimming: 4 bases; junction bases outside the gene matches: 5. CDR3 coding DNA: TGCGCCAGCAGCTTGGACAGCGGGGGGGCCGCAGATACGCAGTATTTT. Translating gives CASSLDSGGAADTQYF.

The chain employs TRBV5-1 and TRBJ1-1, with D possibly matching TRBD1 (6 bases). V was clipped by 3 bases and J by 4 bases, with 16 bases between them. The CDR3 contains 15 residues. The V gene's germline CDR1 is SGHRS and CDR2 YFSETQ. DNA of the CDR3: TGCGCCAGCAGCTCAGGGACACCCCAGGTCACTGAAGCTTTCTTT. The encoded protein is CASSSGTPQVTEAFF.

This chain connects TRBV11-3 to TRBJ2-7; TRBD1 is a possible D gene (5 bases). Germline values: CDR1 SGHNT, CDR2 YENEEA. Trimming stripped 0 bases from V and 1 base from J, with 7 bases between. The CDR3 contains 14 residues. Written as DNA, the CDR3 is TGTGCCAGCAGCTTAGAGGGGCTTTCCTACGAGCAGTACTTC. It is translated as CASSLEGLSYEQYF.

There are a few counts of this clone. This chain joins TRBV28 and TRBJ2-2, with 10 bases identical to TRBD1. This CDR3 contains 15 residues. Germline V gene data show CDR1 as MDHEN and CDR2 as SYDVKM. J lost 6 bases, V lost 5 bases, and 6 bases had no gene match. CDR3 region: CASSLTGGSAGELFF. In DNA form, the CDR3 reads TGTGCCAGCAGTCTGACAGGGGGCTCGGCCGGGGAGCTGTTTTTT.

V is TRBV7-4 and J is TRBJ1-4, with a weak D call TRBD1 (5 bases). The germline V gene has CDR1 SGHVT and CDR2 SQSDAQ. CDR3 length: 16 amino acids. V was cut by 5 bases and J by 6 bases, with 19 bases left in between. The CDR3 sequence is CASSEGPGAVHEKLFF. DNA for the CDR3: TGTGCCAGCAGCGAAGGCCCCGGGGCGGTGCATGAAAAACTGTTTTTT.

The chain recombines TRBV28 with TRBJ1-1, with a possible D match to TRBD1 (6 bases). Germline CDR1 MDHEN, CDR2 SYDVKM. This CDR3 region has 17 residues. V lost 1 base, J lost 1 base, and 16 bases lay in between. The CDR3 loop is CASSLFPGRGTNTEAFF. In DNA, the CDR3 is TGTGCCAGCAGTTTATTTCCGGGGAGGGGGACGAACACTGAAGCTTTCTTT.

This chain joins TRBV11-2 and TRBJ2-1, with 8 bases identical to TRBD1. The germline CDR1 and CDR2 sequences are SGHAT and FQNNGV. Germline trimming cut 1 base from V and 8 bases from J; bases unmatched to any gene: 10. The CDR3 is 16 amino acids. The CDR3 here is CASSLGVGTGLDEQFF. CDR3 DNA: TGTGCCAGCAGCTTAGGAGTCGGGACAGGTTTAGATGAGCAGTTCTTC.